This T cell receptor (beta chain) comes out of a study of shared clonotypes between healthy human individuals (TCRdb year 2020). General notes on the study: The cohort included a few men and a couple of women between 18 and 49 years of age. For each donor, CD4 naive and CD4 memory were each run on three plates, CD8 naive on two plates, and CD8 memory on one plate. The study deeply sequenced blood TCR repertoires of roughly five healthy adults to estimate repertoire size and the extent of clonotype sharing between individuals. To increase sequencing depth and limit assay-specific biases, different laboratories used diverse techniques to prepare libraries and sequence TCR repertoires. Between about 0.9 and 8.9 billion PBMCs per donor were obtained by leukapheresis.

V lost 5 bases and J lost 3 bases; the stretch between them is 12 bases long. CDR1 and CDR2 (SGHTS, YDEGEE) derive from the germline V gene. The CDR3 holds 13 amino acids from the cysteine to the phenylalanine. CDR3 DNA is the only sequence kept; it has 39 bases, read in frame from the first base. Donors were healthy HIV-negative adults with no recently reported acute infections or vaccinations. Every donor was a Caucasian adult residing in Nashville, Tennessee, USA. CD8 memory samples combined magnetically selected CD45RO+ cells with CCR7-negative CD45RA+ effector memory (TemRA) cells. Blood was obtained by leukapheresis, after which PBMCs were separated by Ficoll-Histopaque density gradient centrifugation and cryopreserved in liquid nitrogen vapor phase. Analytical flow cytometry was used to check the purity and quantity of each magnetically sorted T cell population. From each sorted fraction, genomic DNA was isolated and quantified by UV absorbance on a Nanodrop 2000c.

TCR CDR3 regions were amplified from genomic DNA by multiplex PCR using the deep immunoSEQ assay. For each cell subset, the extracted genomic DNA was distributed evenly across all wells of several immunoSEQ 96-well plates, and each plate served as one replicate. For sorted subsets, each replicate PCR was loaded with 200 to 250 ng genomic DNA, equivalent to 30,000 or so T cell genomes. Purified libraries were quantified with a Qubit 3.0 fluorometer, sized on a Bioanalyzer 2100, and re-quantified with the KAPA Library Quantification kit. Every immunoSEQ 96-well plate was sequenced on a separate single-read 150-cycle Illumina NextSeq 550 flow cell. The original pipeline was this. Because the immunoSEQ output held only junctional sequences and lacked quality scores, the filtering could not match the filtering applied to full-length reads. Sequences were annotated with PyIR, a Python wrapper for IgBLAST v1.9, and V/J genes and CDR3 were assigned using IMGT germline references. Reads were removed for weak V/J assignments (E-value above 1e-6), missing CDR3, stop codons, out-of-frame junctions, or ambiguous translated residues. A V3J clonotype was defined by an identical inferred V gene, J gene, and CDR3 amino acid sequence. Percentage overlap between repertoires was computed as shared unique clonotypes divided by the size of the smaller repertoire. Richness of each repertoire was evaluated using RTK rarefaction, the Chao1 estimator, and Recon v2.1 estimates of unobserved clonotypes. OLGA was used to compute generation probabilities for all TCRbeta clonotypes that the gDNA method yielded from a handful of donors. As stored in TCRdb, this immuneACCESS dataset retains in-frame rearrangements with V and J assigned. A fraction of the clones does not appear; measured against another copy, unresolved V genes explain less than half of the discrepancy, and the remainder lacks a known reason. The DNA gave D and trimming, while V, J and clone size come from that table. A total of some 690,000 clones appear in this sample, about 90% of them only once. The ten largest clonotypes hold approximately 35% of the sample.

General findings and caveats noted by the study authors: Only blood was sampled, and tissue TCR repertoires likely differ from those in blood. Rarefaction of sorted-subset datasets indicated incomplete sequencing despite the large sequencing depth. The genetic and exposure-history diversity represented was limited by the small number of donors. Based on pairwise subsampling, the degree of clonotype sharing among donors was expected to be affected by sequencing depth. Naive subsets generally had larger estimated clonotype richness than memory subsets did. Roughly 5% of naive CD4, 3.5% of naive CD8, approximately 2.2% of memory CD4, and 0.4% of memory CD8 clonotypes were shared across a few donors. Compared with non-shared clonotypes, clonotypes shared by all four sorted-subset donors had higher generation probabilities.

A remark on this clone: Which antigen it targets is not known. Within one base of it there is no much larger clone, and no base qualities were kept.

The sequencing input was memory CD8+ T cells from PBMCs. The sample's cell subset or site label is to be understood as: CD45RO+ cells pooled with CCR7-negative TemRA cells. This TCR derives from a man between 18 and 29 years old in good health. Some clones in this sample may be carry-over from other donors' samples. This chain joins TRBV5-8 to TRBJ2-7, and TRBD1 may be the D gene, going by 6 matching bases. Here is the DNA: TGTGCCAGCAGTTCTACAGGGAGCTACGAGCAGTACTTC. This gives the protein CASSSTGSYEQYF.